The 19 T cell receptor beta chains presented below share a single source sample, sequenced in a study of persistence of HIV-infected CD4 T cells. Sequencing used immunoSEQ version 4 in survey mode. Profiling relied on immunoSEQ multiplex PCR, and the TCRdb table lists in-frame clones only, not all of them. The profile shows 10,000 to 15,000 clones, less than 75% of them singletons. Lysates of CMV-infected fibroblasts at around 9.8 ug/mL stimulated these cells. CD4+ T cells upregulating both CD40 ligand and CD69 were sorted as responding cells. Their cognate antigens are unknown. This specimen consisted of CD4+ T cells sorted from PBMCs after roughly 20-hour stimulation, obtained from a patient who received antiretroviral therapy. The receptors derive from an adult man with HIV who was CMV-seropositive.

This CDR3 is CASSPPDPLGELFF. DNA of the CDR3: TGTGCCAGCAGCCCCCCAGACCCTCTAGGGGAGCTGTTTTTT. V usage is TRBV7-3 and J usage is TRBJ2-2, with D uncertain. The V end lost 5 bases, the J end lost 8 bases, and 15 bases lay between the germline ends. Germline V gene data show CDR1 as SGHTA and CDR2 as FQGTGA. CDR3 length equals 14 residues.

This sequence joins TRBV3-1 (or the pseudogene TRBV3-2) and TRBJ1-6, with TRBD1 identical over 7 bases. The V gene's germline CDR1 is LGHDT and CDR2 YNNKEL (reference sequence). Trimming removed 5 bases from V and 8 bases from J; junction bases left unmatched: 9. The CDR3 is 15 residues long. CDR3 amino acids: CASSFLDRAYSPLHF. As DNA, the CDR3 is TGTGCCAGCAGCTTTCTCGACAGGGCGTATTCACCCCTCCACTTT.

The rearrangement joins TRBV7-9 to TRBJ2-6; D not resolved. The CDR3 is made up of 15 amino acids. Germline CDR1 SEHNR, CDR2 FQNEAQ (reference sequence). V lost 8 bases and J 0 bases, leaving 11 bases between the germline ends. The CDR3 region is CASSLGASGANVLTF. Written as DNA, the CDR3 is TGTGCCAGCTCCCTAGGAGCCTCTGGGGCCAACGTCCTGACTTTC.

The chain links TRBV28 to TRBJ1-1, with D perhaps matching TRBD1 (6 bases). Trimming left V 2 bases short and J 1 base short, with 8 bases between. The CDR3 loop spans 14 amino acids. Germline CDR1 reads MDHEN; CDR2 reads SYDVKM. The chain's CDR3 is CASSLVQGNTEAFF. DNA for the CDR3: TGTGCCAGCAGTTTAGTACAGGGGAACACTGAAGCTTTCTTT.

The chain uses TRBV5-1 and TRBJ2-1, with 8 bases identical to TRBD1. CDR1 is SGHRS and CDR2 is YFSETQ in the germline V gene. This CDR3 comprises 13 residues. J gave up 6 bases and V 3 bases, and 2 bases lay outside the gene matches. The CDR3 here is CASSSGTGNEQFF. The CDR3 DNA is TGCGCCAGCAGCTCCGGGACAGGCAATGAGCAGTTCTTC.

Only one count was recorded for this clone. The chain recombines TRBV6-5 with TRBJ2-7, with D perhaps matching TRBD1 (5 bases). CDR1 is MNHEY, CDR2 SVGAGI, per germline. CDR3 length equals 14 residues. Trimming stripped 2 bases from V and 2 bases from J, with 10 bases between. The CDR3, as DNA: TGTGCCAGCAGTTACGGACAATCCCCCTACGAGCAGTACTTC. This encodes CASSYGQSPYEQYF.

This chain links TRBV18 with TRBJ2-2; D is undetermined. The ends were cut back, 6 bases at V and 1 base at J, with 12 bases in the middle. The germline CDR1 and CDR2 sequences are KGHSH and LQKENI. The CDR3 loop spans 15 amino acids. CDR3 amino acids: CASSTTSVNTGELFF. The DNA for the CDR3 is TGTGCCAGCTCGACCACCTCGGTGAACACCGGGGAGCTGTTTTTT.

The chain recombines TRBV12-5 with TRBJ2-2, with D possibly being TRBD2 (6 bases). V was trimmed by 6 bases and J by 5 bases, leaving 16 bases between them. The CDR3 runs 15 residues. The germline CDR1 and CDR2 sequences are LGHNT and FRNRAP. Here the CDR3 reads CASGQTLGGTGELFF. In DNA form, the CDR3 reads TGTGCTAGTGGACAAACATTGGGGGGTACCGGGGAGCTGTTTTTT.

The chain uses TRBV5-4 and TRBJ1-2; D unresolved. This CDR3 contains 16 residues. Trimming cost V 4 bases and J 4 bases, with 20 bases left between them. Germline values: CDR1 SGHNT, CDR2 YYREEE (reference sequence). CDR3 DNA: TGTGCCAGCAGCCCTCTAACGGGAGCGGTCGGCTATGGCTACACCTTC. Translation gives CASSPLTGAVGYGYTF.

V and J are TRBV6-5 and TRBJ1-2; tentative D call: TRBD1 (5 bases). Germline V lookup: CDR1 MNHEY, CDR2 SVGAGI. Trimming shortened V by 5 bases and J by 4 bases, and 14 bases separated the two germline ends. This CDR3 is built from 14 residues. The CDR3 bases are TGTGCCAGCAGTCCTACAGGATCCCCCTATGGCTACACCTTC. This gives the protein CASSPTGSPYGYTF.

This CDR3 reads CASTSTMNTEAFF. CDR3 bases: TGTGCCAGTACCTCGACAATGAACACTGAAGCTTTCTTT. V gene TRBV19 combines with J gene TRBJ1-1, with no clear D. The germline CDR1 and CDR2 sequences are LNHDA and SQIVND (reference sequence). CDR3 size: 13 residues. The ends were cut back, 7 bases at V and 0 bases at J, with 9 bases in the middle.

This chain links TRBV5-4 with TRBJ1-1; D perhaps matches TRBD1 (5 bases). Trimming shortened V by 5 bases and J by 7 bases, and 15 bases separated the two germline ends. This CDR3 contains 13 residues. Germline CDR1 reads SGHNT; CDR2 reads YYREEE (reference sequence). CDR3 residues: CASSSVTGREAFF. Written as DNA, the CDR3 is TGTGCCAGCAGTTCCGTCACGGGGCGTGAAGCTTTCTTT.

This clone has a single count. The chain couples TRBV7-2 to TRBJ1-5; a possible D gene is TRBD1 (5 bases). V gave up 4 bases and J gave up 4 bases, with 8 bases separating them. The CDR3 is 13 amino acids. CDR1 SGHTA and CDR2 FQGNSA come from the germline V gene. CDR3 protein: CASSWQGNQPQHF. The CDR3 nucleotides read TGTGCCAGCAGCTGGCAGGGAAATCAGCCCCAGCATTTT.

This CDR3 reads CASSPSLTGELFF. CDR3 nucleotide sequence: TGTGCCAGCAGCCCGTCACTCACCGGGGAGCTGTTTTTT. The chain employs TRBV6-1 and TRBJ2-2; D gene unclear. Germline V gene lookup returns CDR1 MNHNS and CDR2 SASEGT. The CDR3 sequence is 13 residues long. Trimming shortened V by 6 bases and J by 4 bases, and 9 bases separated the two germline ends.

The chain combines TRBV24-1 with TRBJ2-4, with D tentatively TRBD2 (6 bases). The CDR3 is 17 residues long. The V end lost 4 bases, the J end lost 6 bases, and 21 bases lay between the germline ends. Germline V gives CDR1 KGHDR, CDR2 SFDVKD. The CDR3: CATSDPGTAKGRNIQYF. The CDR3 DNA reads TGTGCCACCAGTGACCCTGGGACTGCTAAAGGGAGAAACATTCAGTACTTC.

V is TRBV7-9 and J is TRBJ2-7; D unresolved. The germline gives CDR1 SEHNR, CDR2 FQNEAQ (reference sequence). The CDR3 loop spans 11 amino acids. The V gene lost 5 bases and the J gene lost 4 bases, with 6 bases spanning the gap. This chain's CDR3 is CASSPIYEQYF. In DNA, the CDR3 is TGTGCCAGCAGCCCAATATACGAGCAGTACTTC.

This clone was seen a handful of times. CDR3 loop: CASSPGQGFDSPLHF. CDR3 DNA: TGCGCCAGCAGCCCTGGGCAGGGTTTCGATTCACCCCTCCACTTT. The chain carries TRBV5-1 and TRBJ1-6, with a possible D match to TRBD1 (5 bases). CDR1 and CDR2 from the germline V gene are SGHRS and YFSETQ. The length of the CDR3 is 15 residues. V lost 4 bases and J lost 8, with 16 bases in between. The full variable domain, completed using reference TRBV5-1 and TRBJ1-6, is KAGVTQTPRYLIKTRGQQVTLSCSPISGHRSVSWYQQTPGQGLQFLFEYFSETQRNKGNFPGRFSGRQFSNSRSEMNVSTLELGDSALYLCASSPGQGFDSPLHFGNGTRLTVT.

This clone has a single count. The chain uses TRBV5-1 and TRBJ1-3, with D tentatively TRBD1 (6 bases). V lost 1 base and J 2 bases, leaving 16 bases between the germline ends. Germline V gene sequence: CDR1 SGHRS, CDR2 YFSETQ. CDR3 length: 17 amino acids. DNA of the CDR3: TGCGCCAGCAGCTTGAACCCCCGACAGGCACCTGGAAACACCATATATTTT. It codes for CASSLNPRQAPGNTIYF.

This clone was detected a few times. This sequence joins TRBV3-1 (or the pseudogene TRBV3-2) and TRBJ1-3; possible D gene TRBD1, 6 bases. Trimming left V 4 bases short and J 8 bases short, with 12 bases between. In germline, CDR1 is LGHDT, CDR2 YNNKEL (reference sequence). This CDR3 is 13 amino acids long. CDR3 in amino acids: CASSLGSGDTIYF. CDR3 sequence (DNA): TGTGCCAGCAGCCTTGGGTCAGGGGACACCATATATTTT.